This T cell receptor beta chain was observed in a study of blood T cell repertoires in COVID-19. Study information: Acute and convalescent COVID-19 samples came from the United States, Italy and Spain. In each case, the material was cDNA or gDNA derived from T cells, B-cell-depleted T cells, or PBMCs.

Deletions cut 5 bases from V and 0 bases from J, with 7 bases between. CDR1 and CDR2 (germline): LNHDA, SQIVND (reference sequence). The CDR3 totals 13 residues. In the original workflow: How many nucleated cells were present was estimated from reference gene primer amplification. The assay was immunoSEQ multiplex PCR, and TCRdb's table has in-frame clones only and misses some. From that table come the V and J calls and clone size; the DNA was used to work out D and trimming. Of around 26,000 clones listed, more than 75% are singletons. The clonotype was recovered from a human donor in a cohort sampled during active COVID-19. The sequencing input was peripheral blood. The chain uses TRBV19 and TRBJ1-1, with a tentative D call TRBD1 (6 bases). DNA for the CDR3: TGTGCCAGTAGTTCAGGGGTGAACACTGAAGCTTTCTTT. Encoded protein: CASSSGVNTEAFF.